The T cell receptor (beta chain) under discussion was sequenced for a study of long-term antiretroviral therapy in people with HIV. The immunoSEQ assay was v3.0, run at survey level. Profiled with immunoSEQ multiplex PCR; TCRdb holds only in-frame clones, not every one. The top ten clones hold over 6% of a sample with almost 30,000 clones, over 90% of them seen once. Per the germline V gene, CDR1 is SGHNT and CDR2 is YYREEE (reference sequence). With 6 bases clipped from V and 7 bases from J, the junction kept 6 bases outside the gene matches. The CDR3 totals 13 residues. For each donor, at least one pre-ART and at least two post-ART PBMC samples were available.

The receptor's source is a woman aged 35 to 49 with HIV. The gene calls are TRBV5-4 and TRBJ2-1; 8 nucleotides agree with TRBD1. The sequenced sample was unsorted PBMCs, obtained roughly 6.5 years after starting antiretroviral therapy. The CDR3 DNA is TGTGCCAGCAACGTACAGGGGGTTAATGAGCAGTTCTTC. It translates to CASNVQGVNEQFF.